Reported below is one T cell receptor (beta chain). The target antigen is unknown. The germline CDR1 and CDR2 sequences are SGHNT and YYREEE (reference sequence). This CDR3 contains 13 residues. The data derive from a study of monozygotic twins with inflammatory bowel disease. Study conclusions and caveats: Varied immunosuppressive treatments among patients may have increased repertoire variability.

One entry per CDR3 protein, without DNA, is what TCRdb gives after re-calling the 5' RACE reads. This sample contains approximately 160,000 distinct CDR3 sequences. What was sequenced was blood. This sequence joins TRBV5-4 and TRBJ2-3; TCRdb reports TRBD1, a call that lacks DNA to check it against. The clonotype originates from a human donor with ulcerative colitis or Crohn's disease, or a healthy co-twin of an affected twin (not recorded which). The CDR3 sequence: CASTYSGTHPQYF.